This T cell receptor (beta chain) was profiled in a study of Tregs in tolerant kidney transplant recipients. Recipients received nonmyeloablative bone marrow transplants from related graft donors, with transient mixed chimerism. CD4+CD25+CD127- Tregs, CD4+CD25- non-Tregs, CD4 and CD8 cells were sorted. Repertoires were generated with immunoSEQ multiplex PCR, while TCRdb's copy carries only in-frame clones and drops some. The repertoire holds roughly 80,000 clones, with over 75% as singletons. The study's findings and limits: Biological reproducibility was not directly addressed in this study.

CDR3 length equals 16 residues. Germline CDR1 is LGHNA and CDR2 is YSLEER. The ends lost 1 base at V and 6 bases at J; junction bases unmatched: 6. About this clone: Its cognate antigen is unknown.

The origin of this receptor is a human patient who received a combined kidney and bone marrow transplant. Some T cells may be transferred from the graft donor. The chain has TRBV4-3 and TRBJ2-3, with TRBD2 matching over 11 bases. Here the sequenced sample was CD4+ T cells from blood (PBMCs), taken 24 months after the transplant. The CDR3 is CASSQVETSGMDTQYF. In DNA, the CDR3 is TGCGCCAGCAGCCAAGTGGAGACTAGCGGGATGGATACGCAGTATTTT.